This entry is about one T cell receptor beta chain. As for time point: baseline, week 1 (first vaccination visit). The treatment: pre-vaccination baseline after standard-of-care therapy. Only in-frame clones appear in the TCRdb table, and some are missing; sequencing was by immunoSEQ multiplex PCR. The sample has around 99,000 clones, about four fifths seen once. This CDR3 contains 18 residues. V shed 3 bases, J shed 1 base, and the junction held 6 bases outside the gene matches. The V gene's germline CDR1 is SGDLS and CDR2 YYNGEE. The data are from a study of a mutant IDH1 vaccine in newly diagnosed glioma.

The sample consisted of PBMCs, taken from a glioma patient treated with radiotherapy, temozolomide or both. This chain links TRBV9 with TRBJ2-5, with 16 bases identical to TRBD2. The TCR sequence derives from a man aged 40-55 years with glioma. DNA for the CDR3: TGTGCCAGCAGCGCCCCGGGACTAGCGGGAGGGCCCCAAGAGACCCAGTACTTC. Protein sequence: CASSAPGLAGGPQETQYF. The variable domain in full, completed from reference TRBV9 and TRBJ2-5, reads DSGVTQTPKHLITATGQRVTLRCSPRSGDLSVYWYQQSLDQGLQFLIQYYNGEERAKGNILERFSAQQFPDLHSELNLSSLELGDSALYFCASSAPGLAGGPQETQYFGPGTRLLVL.